These 26 T cell receptor beta chains share one sample of origin, sequenced in a study of cytomegalovirus exposure and HLA in healthy donors. Amplification used 60 Vbeta primers and 13 Jbeta primers. Assay used: immunoSEQ multiplex PCR; TCRdb lists only in-frame clones, some missing. The sample lists about 83,000 clones, more than 70% occurring once. The sample consisted of PBMCs. All receptors come from a man in his 60s in good health and CMV-seronegative.

This clone was seen a few times. The chain recombines TRBV29-1 with TRBJ1-1; D call uncertain. The CDR3 consists of 11 residues. Germline CDR1 reads SQVTM; CDR2 reads ANQGSEA. Trimming removed 7 bases at V and 1 base at J, with 7 bases between. The CDR3 loop is CSGGRNTEAFF. For the CDR3, the DNA is TGCAGCGGCGGGAGGAACACTGAAGCTTTCTTT.

This clone was observed a few times. This chain links TRBV5-1 with TRBJ1-1; D may be TRBD1 (6 bases). This CDR3 is 13 amino acids long. Trimming took off 4 bases at V and 4 bases at J, with 11 bases between the two ends. Germline V gene data show CDR1 as SGHRS and CDR2 as YFSETQ. The CDR3: CASSPAGATEAFF. CDR3 coding DNA: TGCGCCAGCAGCCCCGCGGGGGCCACTGAAGCTTTCTTT. Drawing the rest from reference TRBV5-1 and TRBJ1-1, the complete variable domain is KAGVTQTPRYLIKTRGQQVTLSCSPISGHRSVSWYQQTPGQGLQFLFEYFSETQRNKGNFPGRFSGRQFSNSRSEMNVSTLELGDSALYLCASSPAGATEAFFGQGTRLTVV.

The V gene is TRBV7-7, the J gene TRBJ1-2; perhaps TRBD1 as D (5 bases). V dropped 11 bases and J dropped 5 bases, with 6 bases sitting between them. Germline CDR1 is SSHAT and CDR2 is FNYEAQ (reference sequence). The CDR3 length is 9 residues. The chain's CDR3 is CAGGYGYTF. DNA of the CDR3: TGTGCCGGGGGGTATGGCTACACCTTC.

The chain recombines TRBV11-1 with TRBJ2-1; TRBD2 agrees at 10 bases. The CDR3 runs 16 residues. Germline-derived CDR1 and CDR2 are SGHAT and FQDESV (reference sequence). After removal of 5 bases from V and 9 bases from J, the junction contained 13 bases not matched to a gene. The CDR3 coding sequence is TGTGCCAGCAGCCCCGGAAGCGGGGGGGCCGTTAGTGAGCAGTTCTTC. Translation: CASSPGSGGAVSEQFF.

This chain joins TRBV2 and TRBJ1-1, with 7 bases aligning to TRBD1. CDR3 length equals 17 residues. J gave up 0 bases and V 2 bases, and 9 bases lay outside the gene matches. Germline CDR1 and CDR2: SNHLY and FYNNEI. The CDR3 loop is CASSERGQADMNTEAFF. In nucleotides, the CDR3 is TGTGCCAGCAGTGAACGAGGACAGGCTGATATGAACACTGAAGCTTTCTTT.

Concerning this clone itself: Other DNA sequences in this specimen translate into the identical CDR3. CDR3 sequence: CASSEGPGQANNSPLHF. The CDR3 DNA sequence: TGCGCCAGCAGCGAAGGTCCGGGACAGGCCAATAATTCACCCCTCCACTTT. V and J are TRBV5-1 and TRBJ1-6; TRBD1 matches 8 bases. V gave up 4 bases and J gave up 5 bases; unmatched junction bases: 11. The CDR3 is 17 amino acids. Germline CDR1 is SGHRS and CDR2 is YFSETQ.

The rearrangement uses TRBV30 and TRBJ1-4, with 12 bases matching TRBD1. Germline CDR1 and CDR2: GTSNPN and SVGIG (reference sequence). Trimming took 4 bases from V and 8 from J; bases not matched to a gene: 14. The CDR3 loop spans 17 amino acids. The CDR3 sequence: CAWTSGLTGTGGEKLFF. The CDR3 DNA follows: TGTGCCTGGACTTCCGGCCTGACCGGGACAGGGGGCGAAAAACTGTTTTTT.

V usage is TRBV25-1 and J usage is TRBJ1-4; 8 bases align to TRBD1. Germline V gene data show CDR1 as MGHDK and CDR2 as SYGVNS. J was trimmed by 5 bases and V by 6 bases; bases with no gene match: 11. This CDR3 is built from 16 residues. The CDR3 spells CASSGGTGNLNEKLFF. The CDR3 DNA reads TGTGCCAGCAGCGGCGGGACAGGAAACTTGAATGAAAAACTGTTTTTT.

Points on this clone: One end of the junction varies from germline; a read error may be responsible. V gene TRBV15 combines with J gene TRBJ1-5; TRBD1 might be the D (5 bases). The CDR3 totals 15 residues. Germline CDR1 and CDR2: LNHNV and YYDKDF (reference sequence). CDR3 coding DNA: TGTGCCACCAGCACCCTACCCCAGGGCAAGCAGCCCCAGCATTTT. Residues: CATSTLPQGKQPQHF.

A note on this clone: In the same sample, other DNA sequences code for this CDR3. The chain employs TRBV2 and TRBJ1-2, with D possibly matching TRBD1 (6 bases). V was pared by 6 bases and J by 2 bases, with 7 bases between. The CDR3 extends over 12 amino acids. Germline V gives CDR1 SNHLY, CDR2 FYNNEI. CDR3 bases: TGTGCCAGCAGAGGACAGAACTATGGCTACACCTTC. Translated, it gives CASRGQNYGYTF.

V usage is TRBV6-6 and J usage is TRBJ2-5; 10 bases fit TRBD2. The CDR3 length is 16 residues. Looked up from germline, CDR1 is MNHNY and CDR2 is SVGAGI (reference sequence). J was trimmed by 5 bases and V by 6 bases; bases with no gene match: 12. Here the CDR3 DNA reads TGTGCCAGCAGACACCTAATAGCGGGGGGCGGGGAGACCCAGTACTTC. This gives the protein CASRHLIAGGGETQYF.

The genes are TRBV18 and TRBJ2-3; the match to TRBD2 covers 7 bases. CDR1 is KGHSH, CDR2 LQKENI, per germline. This CDR3 has 16 amino acids. The trim removed 4 bases at V and 3 bases at J, leaving 10 bases unmatched. This CDR3 is CASSLGTGGSTDTQYF. In nucleotides, the CDR3 is TGTGCCAGCTCACTGGGGACTGGCGGGAGTACAGATACGCAGTATTTT.

The chain carries TRBV30 and TRBJ2-7; 8 nucleotides align to TRBD1. The CDR3 length is 12 residues. The V gene's germline CDR1 is GTSNPN and CDR2 SVGIG (reference sequence). V gave up 5 bases and J gave up 2 bases; unmatched junction bases: 2. Written as DNA, the CDR3 is TGTGCCTGGGACAGGGGTACCTACGAGCAGTACTTC. Protein product: CAWDRGTYEQYF.

In this sample, this clone turned up once. This sequence joins TRBV6-1 and TRBJ1-1; 8 bases fit TRBD1. The CDR3 is 15 amino acids. The germline CDR1 and CDR2 sequences are MNHNS and SASEGT. The junction had 6 bases not matched to a gene; V was cut back by 1 base and J by 5 bases. CDR3 sequence (DNA): TGTGCCAGCAGTGAAGGAGGACAGGGTTGGACTGAAGCTTTCTTT. This translates into CASSEGGQGWTEAFF.

This clone has only a few counts. The chain has TRBV6-1 and TRBJ1-2; 8 nucleotides agree with TRBD1. J lost 8 bases, V lost 6 bases, and 14 bases had no gene match. Germline V CDR1 and CDR2: MNHNS, SASEGT. The CDR3 sequence is 15 residues long. CDR3 sequence (DNA): TGTGCCAGCAGAGGGCAGGGGGCGACCATTAGCGGCTACACCTTC. Translating gives CASRGQGATISGYTF.

This sequence joins TRBV4-1 and TRBJ1-2, with TRBD1 matching 11 bases. This CDR3 comprises 15 residues. Germline V CDR1 and CDR2: MGHRA, YSYEKL. Trimming at V came to 4 bases and at J to 2 bases, leaving 3 bases not matched to a gene. CDR3 loop: CASSPGQGGNYGYTF. CDR3 coding DNA: TGCGCCAGCAGCCCGGGACAGGGGGGAAACTATGGCTACACCTTC.

The CDR3 loop is CASSVGWSSYNSPLHF. In DNA form, the CDR3 reads TGTGCCAGCAGCGTAGGGTGGAGCTCCTATAATTCACCCCTCCACTTT. This chain uses TRBV9 with TRBJ1-6; D unclear. CDR3 length: 16 amino acids. CDR1 is SGDLS, CDR2 YYNGEE, per germline. Trimming stripped 0 bases from V and 0 bases from J, with 7 bases between. Combining the CDR3 with reference TRBV9 and TRBJ1-6 gives the whole variable domain DSGVTQTPKHLITATGQRVTLRCSPRSGDLSVYWYQQSLDQGLQFLIQYYNGEERAKGNILERFSAQQFPDLHSELNLSSLELGDSALYFCASSVGWSSYNSPLHFGNGTRLTVT.

The CDR3 loop reads CASSVRGGGNTEAFF. The DNA for the CDR3 is TGTGCCAGCAGCGTACGTGGGGGAGGGAACACTGAAGCTTTCTTT. The chain has TRBV9 and TRBJ1-1; possible D gene TRBD1, 5 bases. The V gene lost 1 base and the J gene lost 1 base, with 11 bases spanning the gap. The CDR3 spans 15 residues. CDR1 and CDR2 (germline): SGDLS, YYNGEE.

There are a few counts of this clone. J is TRBJ2-1 and V is TRBV2, with 14 bases lining up with TRBD2. The trim removed 6 bases at V and 8 bases at J, leaving 6 bases unmatched. This CDR3 has 15 amino acids. Germline V gives CDR1 SNHLY, CDR2 FYNNEI. DNA of the CDR3: TGTGCCAGCAGGGAGACTAGCGGGGGGGCGCATGAGCAGTTCTTC. Its translation is CASRETSGGAHEQFF.

The chain couples TRBV5-1 to TRBJ2-2, with D hard to call. The CDR3 covers 16 residues. V shed 4 bases and J shed 0 bases, with 13 bases lying between them. CDR1 is SGHRS, CDR2 YFSETQ, per germline. CDR3 DNA sequence: TGCGCCAGCAGCACAGCACAGCCTCCGAACACCGGGGAGCTGTTTTTT. Translation gives CASSTAQPPNTGELFF. The full variable domain, its missing parts supplied by reference TRBV5-1 and TRBJ2-2, is KAGVTQTPRYLIKTRGQQVTLSCSPISGHRSVSWYQQTPGQGLQFLFEYFSETQRNKGNFPGRFSGRQFSNSRSEMNVSTLELGDSALYLCASSTAQPPNTGELFFGEGSRLTVL.

In its sample, this clone was seen a few times. This rearrangement joins TRBV19 to TRBJ1-2; 7 positions agree with TRBD1. The CDR3 extends over 14 amino acids. Trimming removed 2 bases from V and 8 bases from J; junction bases left unmatched: 8. Germline CDR1 LNHDA, CDR2 SQIVND (reference sequence). The CDR3 loop reads CASSISGQGVGYTF. The DNA for the CDR3 is TGTGCCAGTAGTATATCCGGGCAGGGGGTCGGCTACACCTTC.

The chain joins TRBV11-3 to TRBJ2-3, with 7 bases that match TRBD1. Germline V CDR1 and CDR2: SGHNT, YENEEA. J gave up 0 bases and V 5 bases, and 5 bases lay outside the gene matches. The CDR3 has 15 amino acids. CDR3 DNA: TGTGCCAGCAGCCGACAGGGTACTAGCACAGATACGCAGTATTTT. It specifies CASSRQGTSTDTQYF.

The chain employs TRBV9 and TRBJ2-3; TRBD2 matches at 12 bases. Germline V lookup: CDR1 SGDLS, CDR2 YYNGEE. The CDR3 has 18 residues. V was clipped by 0 bases and J by 6 bases; unmatched bases: 11. The CDR3 DNA reads as TGTGCCAGCAGCGTAGACGCTAGCGGGGGGGCGCTCCAGGATACGCAGTATTTT. It specifies CASSVDASGGALQDTQYF.

The chain couples TRBV27 to TRBJ1-6; TRBD1 matches at 10 bases. The CDR3 runs to 15 residues. With 6 bases clipped from V and 10 bases from J, the junction kept 9 bases outside the gene matches. Germline V gene lookup returns CDR1 MNHEY and CDR2 SMNVEV (reference sequence). CDR3 sequence: CASRIGTGVLSPLHF. The CDR3 DNA reads as TGTGCCAGCAGAATTGGGACAGGGGTACTCTCACCCCTCCACTTT.

This clone was observed a handful of times. This CDR3 is CASSLVPTSTEAFF. The CDR3 DNA follows: TGTGCCAGCAGCTTAGTACCGACTAGCACTGAAGCTTTCTTT. The chain employs TRBV11-2 and TRBJ1-1; D unclear. This CDR3 is 14 amino acids long. Germline lookup yields CDR1 SGHAT and CDR2 FQNNGV. Trimming left V 1 base short and J 4 bases short, with 10 bases between.

The V and J genes are TRBV5-1 and TRBJ2-7; tentatively, D is TRBD1 (5 bases). Trimming removed 6 bases from V and 0 bases from J, with 13 bases in between. Germline CDR1 is SGHRS and CDR2 is YFSETQ. The CDR3 totals 14 residues. The CDR3 region is CASKRTDSSYEQYF. The CDR3 DNA follows: TGCGCCAGCAAAAGGACCGACAGCTCCTACGAGCAGTACTTC.